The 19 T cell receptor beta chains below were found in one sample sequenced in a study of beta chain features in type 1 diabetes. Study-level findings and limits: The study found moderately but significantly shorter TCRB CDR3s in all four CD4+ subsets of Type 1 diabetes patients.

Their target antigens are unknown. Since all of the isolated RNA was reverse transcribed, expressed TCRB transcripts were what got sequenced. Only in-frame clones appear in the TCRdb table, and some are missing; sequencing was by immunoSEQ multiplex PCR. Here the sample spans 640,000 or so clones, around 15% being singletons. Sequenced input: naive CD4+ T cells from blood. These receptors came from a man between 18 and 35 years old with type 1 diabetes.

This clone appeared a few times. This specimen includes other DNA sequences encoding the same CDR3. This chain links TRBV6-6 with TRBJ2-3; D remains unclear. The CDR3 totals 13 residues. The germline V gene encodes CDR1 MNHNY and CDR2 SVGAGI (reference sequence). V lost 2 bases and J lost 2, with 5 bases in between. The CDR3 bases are TGTGCCAGCAGTTACGGGTCCACAGATACGCAGTATTTT. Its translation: CASSYGSTDTQYF.

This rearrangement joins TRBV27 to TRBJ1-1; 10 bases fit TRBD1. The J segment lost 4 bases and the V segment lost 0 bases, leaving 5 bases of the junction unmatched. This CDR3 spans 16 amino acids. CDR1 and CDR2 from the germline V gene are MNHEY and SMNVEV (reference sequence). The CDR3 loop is CASSLSPGQGGTEAFF. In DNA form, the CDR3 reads TGTGCCAGCAGTTTATCGCCCGGACAGGGGGGCACTGAAGCTTTCTTT.

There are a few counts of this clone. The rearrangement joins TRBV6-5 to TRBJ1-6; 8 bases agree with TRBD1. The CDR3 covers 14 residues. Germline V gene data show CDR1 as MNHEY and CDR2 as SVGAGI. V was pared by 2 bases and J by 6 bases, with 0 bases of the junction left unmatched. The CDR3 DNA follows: TGTGCCAGCAGTTACGACAGGGGTAATTCACCCCTCCACTTT. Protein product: CASSYDRGNSPLHF.

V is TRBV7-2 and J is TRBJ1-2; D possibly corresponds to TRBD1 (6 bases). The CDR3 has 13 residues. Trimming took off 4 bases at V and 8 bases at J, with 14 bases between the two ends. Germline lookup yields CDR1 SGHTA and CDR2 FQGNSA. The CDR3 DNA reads TGTGCCAGCAGCTCTACAGGGCGCCGAGGCTACACCTTC. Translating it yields CASSSTGRRGYTF.

The CDR3 sequence: CASHQGTGFSYEQYF. The DNA of the CDR3 is TGTGCCAGTCACCAAGGGACAGGGTTTTCCTACGAGCAGTACTTC. The chain links TRBV6-5 to TRBJ2-7, with 9 bases aligning to TRBD1. Trimming took 9 bases from V and 1 from J; bases not matched to a gene: 10. Germline CDR1 MNHEY, CDR2 SVGAGI. The CDR3 length is 15 residues.

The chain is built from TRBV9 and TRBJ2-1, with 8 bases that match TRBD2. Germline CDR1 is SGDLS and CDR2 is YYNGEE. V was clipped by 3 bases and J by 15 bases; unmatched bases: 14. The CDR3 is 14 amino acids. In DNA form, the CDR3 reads TGTGCCAGCAGCGGGTGGAGCGGGGGCCCGGCGATGTTCTTC. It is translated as CASSGWSGGPAMFF.

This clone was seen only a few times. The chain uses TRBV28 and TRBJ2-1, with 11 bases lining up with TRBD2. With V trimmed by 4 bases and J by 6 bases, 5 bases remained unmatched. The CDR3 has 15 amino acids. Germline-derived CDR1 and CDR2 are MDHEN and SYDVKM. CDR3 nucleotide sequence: TGTGCCAGCAGTTCCCCTAGCGGGGGGACCAATGAGCAGTTCTTC. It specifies CASSSPSGGTNEQFF.

The CDR3 spells CASSPGSGGHGSYNEQFF. CDR3 DNA sequence: TGCGCCAGCAGCCCTGGGAGCGGGGGACACGGCTCCTACAATGAGCAGTTCTTC. The J gene is TRBJ2-1, the V gene TRBV10-1; the match to TRBD2 covers 8 bases. The germline V gene has CDR1 WNHNN and CDR2 SYGVQD (reference sequence). The CDR3 extends over 18 amino acids. J gave up 0 bases and V 6 bases, and 13 bases lay outside the gene matches.

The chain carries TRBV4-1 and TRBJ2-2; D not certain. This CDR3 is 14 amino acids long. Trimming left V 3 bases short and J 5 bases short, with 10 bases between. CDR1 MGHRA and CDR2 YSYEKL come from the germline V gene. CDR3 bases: TGCGCCAGCAGCCATGCTGGGTGGACCGGGGAGCTGTTTTTT. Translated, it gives CASSHAGWTGELFF.

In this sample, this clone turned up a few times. The CDR3 is CASTYRPSDTQYF. The CDR3 DNA reads as TGTGCCAGCACCTACCGGCCCTCAGATACGCAGTATTTT. V is TRBV6-5 and J is TRBJ2-3; no firm D call. The V and J ends lost 7 bases and 4 bases respectively, with 12 bases between them. The length of the CDR3 is 13 residues. Germline CDR1 reads MNHEY; CDR2 reads SVGAGI.

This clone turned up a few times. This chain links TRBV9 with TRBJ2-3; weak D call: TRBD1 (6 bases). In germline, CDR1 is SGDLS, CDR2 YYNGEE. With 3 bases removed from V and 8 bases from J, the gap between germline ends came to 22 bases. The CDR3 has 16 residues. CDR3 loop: CASSEGDPGSTGTQYF. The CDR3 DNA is TGTGCCAGCAGCGAGGGGGACCCTGGAAGCACGGGTACGCAGTATTTT.

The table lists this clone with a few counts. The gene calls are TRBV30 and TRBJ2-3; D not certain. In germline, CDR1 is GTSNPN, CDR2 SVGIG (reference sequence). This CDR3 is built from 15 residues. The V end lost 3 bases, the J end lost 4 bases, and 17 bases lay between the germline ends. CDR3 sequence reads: CAWSWKVSGSDTQYF. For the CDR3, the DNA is TGTGCCTGGAGCTGGAAAGTCAGTGGCTCAGATACGCAGTATTTT.

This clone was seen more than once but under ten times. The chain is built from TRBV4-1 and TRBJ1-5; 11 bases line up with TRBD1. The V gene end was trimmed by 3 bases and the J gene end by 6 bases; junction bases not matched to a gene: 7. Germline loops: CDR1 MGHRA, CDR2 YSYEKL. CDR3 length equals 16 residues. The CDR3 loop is CASSHQGQGAVQPQHF. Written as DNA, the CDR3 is TGCGCCAGCAGCCATCAAGGACAGGGGGCTGTTCAGCCCCAGCATTTT.

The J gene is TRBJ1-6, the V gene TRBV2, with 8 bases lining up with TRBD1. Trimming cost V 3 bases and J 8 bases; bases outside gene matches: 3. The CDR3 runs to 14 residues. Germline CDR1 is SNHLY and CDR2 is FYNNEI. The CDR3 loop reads CASSEDRVYSPLHF. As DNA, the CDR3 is TGTGCCAGCAGTGAGGACAGGGTGTATTCACCCCTCCACTTT.

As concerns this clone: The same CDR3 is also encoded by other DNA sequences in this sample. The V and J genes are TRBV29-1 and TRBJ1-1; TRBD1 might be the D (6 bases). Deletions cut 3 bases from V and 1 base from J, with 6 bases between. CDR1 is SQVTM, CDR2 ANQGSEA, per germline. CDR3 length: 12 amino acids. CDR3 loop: CSVDRGNTEAFF. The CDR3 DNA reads TGCAGCGTTGACAGGGGGAACACTGAAGCTTTCTTT.

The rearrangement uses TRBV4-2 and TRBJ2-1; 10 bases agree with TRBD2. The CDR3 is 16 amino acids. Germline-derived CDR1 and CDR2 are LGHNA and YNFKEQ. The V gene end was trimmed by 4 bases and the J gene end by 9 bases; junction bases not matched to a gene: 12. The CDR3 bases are TGTGCCAGCAGCCTCGGGACTAGCGAGATTCCGGGTGAGCAGTTCTTC. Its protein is CASSLGTSEIPGEQFF.

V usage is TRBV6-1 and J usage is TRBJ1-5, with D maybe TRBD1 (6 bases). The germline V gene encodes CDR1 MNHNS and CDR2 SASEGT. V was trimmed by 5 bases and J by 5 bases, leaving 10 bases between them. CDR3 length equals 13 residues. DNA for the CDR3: TGTGCCAGCAGTACAGGGTTAGATCAGCCCCAGCATTTT. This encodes CASSTGLDQPQHF.

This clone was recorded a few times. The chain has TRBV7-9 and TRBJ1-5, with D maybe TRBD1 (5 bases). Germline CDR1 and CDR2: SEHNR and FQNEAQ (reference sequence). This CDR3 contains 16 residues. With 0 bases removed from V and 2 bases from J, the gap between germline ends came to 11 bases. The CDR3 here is CASSLAQPGRNQPQHF. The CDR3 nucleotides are TGTGCCAGCAGCTTAGCTCAGCCAGGGCGCAATCAGCCCCAGCATTTT. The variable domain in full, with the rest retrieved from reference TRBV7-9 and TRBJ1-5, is DTGVSQNPRHKITKRGQNVTFRCDPISEHNRLYWYRQTLGQGPEFLTYFQNEAQLEKSRLLSDRFSAERPKGSFSTLEIQRTEQGDSAMYLCASSLAQPGRNQPQHFGDGTRLSIL.

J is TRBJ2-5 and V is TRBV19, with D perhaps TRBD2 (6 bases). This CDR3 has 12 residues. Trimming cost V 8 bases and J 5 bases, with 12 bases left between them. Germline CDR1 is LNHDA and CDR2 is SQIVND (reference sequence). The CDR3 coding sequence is TGTGCCAGTGCCACCGCGGGGGAGACCCAGTACTTC. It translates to CASATAGETQYF.